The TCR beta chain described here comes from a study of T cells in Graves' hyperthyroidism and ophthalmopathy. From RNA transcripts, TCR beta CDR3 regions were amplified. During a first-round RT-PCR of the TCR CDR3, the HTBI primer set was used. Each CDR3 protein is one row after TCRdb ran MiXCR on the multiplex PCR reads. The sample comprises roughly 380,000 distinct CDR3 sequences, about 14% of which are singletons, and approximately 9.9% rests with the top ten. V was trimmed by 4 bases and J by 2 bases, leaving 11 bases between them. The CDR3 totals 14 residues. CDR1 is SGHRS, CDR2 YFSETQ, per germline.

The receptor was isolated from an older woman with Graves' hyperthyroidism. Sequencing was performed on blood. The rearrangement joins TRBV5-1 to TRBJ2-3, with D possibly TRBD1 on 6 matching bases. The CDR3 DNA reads TGCGCCAGCAGCGTACAGGGAACCACAGATACGCAGTATTTT. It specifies CASSVQGTTDTQYF.